One and the same sample provided the 28 T cell receptor beta chains below, sequenced in a study of T-cell memory formation after mild COVID-19. MiXCR, run by TCRdb on the 5' RACE reads, gives a single entry per CDR3 protein. Among about 300,000 distinct CDR3 sequences listed, just under 20% were seen once. The sequencing input was PBMCs or a T cell subset sorted from them (not recorded which). These receptor sequences come from a man aged 18 to 30 who had mild COVID-19 (a few samples of this study predate the infection). Cell type and time point are not known.

V usage is TRBV7-3 and J usage is TRBJ2-5; D is uncertain. This CDR3 is built from 12 residues. The germline V and J ends were trimmed by 4 bases and 7 bases, with 10 bases remaining between them. Germline V gene data show CDR1 as SGHTA and CDR2 as FQGTGA. CDR3 sequence reads: CASSSQSATQYF. The CDR3 DNA follows: TGTGCCAGCAGCTCTCAATCGGCGACCCAGTACTTC. Based on the CDR3 plus reference TRBV7-3 and TRBJ2-5, the full variable domain is GAGVSQTPSNKVTEKGKYVELRCDPISGHTALYWYRQSLGQGPEFLIYFQGTGAADDSGLPNDRFFAVRPEGSVSTLKIQRTERGDSAVYLCASSSQSATQYFGPGTRLLVL.

The chain is built from TRBV7-9 and TRBJ1-2; D unresolved. This CDR3 is 13 amino acids long. Per germline, CDR1 SEHNR and CDR2 FQNEAQ (reference sequence). Trimming cost V 3 bases and J 8 bases, with 13 bases left between them. CDR3 protein: CASSLPRTGGYTF. The CDR3 DNA sequence: TGTGCCAGCAGCTTGCCGCGGACGGGAGGCTACACCTTC.

V is TRBV29-1 and J is TRBJ1-3; D remains unclear. Germline CDR1 and CDR2: SQVTM and ANQGSEA. The CDR3 is 14 amino acids. Trimming shortened V by 2 bases and J by 3 bases, and 11 bases separated the two germline ends. This CDR3 is CSVEYVPDGNTIYF. The CDR3 DNA sequence: TGCAGCGTTGAATACGTCCCCGATGGAAACACCATATATTTT.

In its sample, this clonotype was seen a few times. V usage is TRBV2 and J usage is TRBJ2-3; D gene ambiguous. The CDR3 spans 12 residues. Germline V gene data show CDR1 as SNHLY and CDR2 as FYNNEI. V lost 6 bases and J lost 2, with 6 bases in between. DNA of the CDR3: TGTGCCAGCAGGGATTACACAGATACGCAGTATTTT. The encoded protein is CASRDYTDTQYF.

The rearrangement links TRBV29-1 to TRBJ2-7, with D maybe TRBD1 (6 bases). Germline lookup yields CDR1 SQVTM and CDR2 ANQGSEA. V lost 7 bases and J lost 6, with 13 bases in between. The CDR3 length is 11 residues. The DNA for the CDR3 is TGCAGCGGGTTCAGGGGTGTCGAGCAGTACTTC. Its protein is CSGFRGVEQYF.

This clonotype was counted a few times. The CDR3 DNA is TGCGCCAGCAGCCCAGATCTAGATTTTGGAAACACCATATATTTT. It codes for CASSPDLDFGNTIYF. The chain recombines TRBV5-1 with TRBJ1-3; D is unresolved. Trimming took off 4 bases at V and 3 bases at J, with 14 bases between the two ends. The CDR3 has 15 residues. Per germline, CDR1 SGHRS and CDR2 YFSETQ. Drawing the rest from reference TRBV5-1 and TRBJ1-3, the complete variable domain is KAGVTQTPRYLIKTRGQQVTLSCSPISGHRSVSWYQQTPGQGLQFLFEYFSETQRNKGNFPGRFSGRQFSNSRSEMNVSTLELGDSALYLCASSPDLDFGNTIYFGEGSWLTVV.

This clonotype was counted between two and nine times. The V gene is TRBV29-1, the J gene TRBJ2-5; TRBD2 is a possible D gene (5 bases). The CDR3 has 12 amino acids. The germline gives CDR1 SQVTM, CDR2 ANQGSEA. Trimming removed 8 bases at V and 1 base at J, with 11 bases between. This CDR3 is CSSGWGQETQYF. CDR3 coding DNA: TGCAGCTCGGGGTGGGGCCAAGAGACCCAGTACTTC.

This clonotype has only a few counts. The V call is TRBV10-3, the J call TRBJ2-3; D not resolved. Germline-derived CDR1 and CDR2 are ENHRY and SYGVKD. V shed 8 bases and J shed 0 bases, with 15 bases lying between them. The CDR3 covers 15 residues. The CDR3 DNA sequence: TGTGCCATCTCGAGTCAGGAGCTTAGCACAGATACGCAGTATTTT. It codes for CAISSQELSTDTQYF.

This sequence joins TRBV20-1 and TRBJ2-7; D is ambiguous. The CDR3 loop spans 13 amino acids. The germline V gene encodes CDR1 DFQATT and CDR2 SNEGSKA (reference sequence). V was clipped by 2 bases and J by 5 bases, with 13 bases between them. CDR3 sequence reads: CSARNGQTNEQYF. CDR3 nucleotide sequence: TGCAGTGCTAGAAACGGGCAGACAAACGAGCAGTACTTC.

This chain links TRBV20-1 with TRBJ2-3, with 7 bases lining up with TRBD1. The CDR3 extends over 14 amino acids. Trimming removed 6 bases from V and 0 bases from J; junction bases left unmatched: 6. Looked up from germline, CDR1 is DFQATT and CDR2 is SNEGSKA (reference sequence). The CDR3 reads CSANPTGSTDTQYF. In DNA form, the CDR3 reads TGCAGTGCGAACCCGACAGGGAGCACAGATACGCAGTATTTT.

The chain combines TRBV29-1 with TRBJ1-1, with D unclear. This CDR3 has 11 amino acids. V gave up 4 bases and J gave up 0 bases, with 3 bases separating them. Germline loops: CDR1 SQVTM, CDR2 ANQGSEA. The CDR3 here is CSVALNTEAFF. CDR3 sequence (DNA): TGCAGCGTTGCCCTGAACACTGAAGCTTTCTTT.

The rearrangement uses TRBV5-5 and TRBJ2-3; no definite D call. Germline-derived CDR1 and CDR2 are SGHKS and YYEKEE (reference sequence). V gave up 1 base and J gave up 4 bases, with 13 bases separating them. The CDR3 covers 15 residues. The CDR3 bases are TGTGCCAGCAGCTTGAACAGAATAAGATCAGATACGCAGTATTTT. Translation: CASSLNRIRSDTQYF.

This clonotype showed up just a few times. This chain joins TRBV6-6 and TRBJ1-5, with D uncertain. CDR1 MNHNY and CDR2 SVGAGI come from the germline V gene (reference sequence). CDR3 size: 13 residues. Trimming took 7 bases from V and 3 from J, leaving 10 bases between them. The CDR3 bases are TGTGCCAGCACCCCCTCCTTCAATCAGCCCCAGCATTTT. Amino acids: CASTPSFNQPQHF.

This clonotype has only a few counts. This chain uses TRBV20-1 with TRBJ2-7; 9 positions agree with TRBD2. Per germline, CDR1 DFQATT and CDR2 SNEGSKA (reference sequence). The CDR3 runs to 16 residues. The junction had 13 bases not matched to a gene; V was cut back by 5 bases and J by 2 bases. The CDR3 nucleotides read TGCAGTGCTCAACAATTTCTAGCGGGGAGAACCTACGAGCAGTACTTC. This gives the protein CSAQQFLAGRTYEQYF.

This clonotype came up many times. The chain links TRBV18 to TRBJ1-2; possible D gene TRBD1, 5 bases. From germline, CDR1 is KGHSH and CDR2 LQKENI. CDR3 size: 16 residues. V was pared by 3 bases and J by 6 bases, with 20 bases between. The CDR3 here is CASSPNTSPGVDGYTF. The CDR3 region has the DNA TGTGCCAGCTCACCTAATACCTCACCGGGGGTGGATGGCTACACCTTC. The whole variable domain, filled in from reference TRBV18 and TRBJ1-2, reads NAGVMQNPRHLVRRRGQEARLRCSPMKGHSHVYWYRQLPEEGLKFMVYLQKENIIDESGMPKERFSAEFPKEGPSILRIQQVVRGDSAAYFCASSPNTSPGVDGYTFGSGTRLTVV.

The V call is TRBV6-5, the J call TRBJ2-7; D is ambiguous. Germline loops: CDR1 MNHEY, CDR2 SVGAGI. Trimming left V 2 bases short and J 1 base short, with 9 bases between. CDR3 length equals 14 residues. The CDR3 loop reads CASSYRVDSYEQYF. In DNA form, the CDR3 reads TGTGCCAGCAGTTACCGCGTCGATTCCTACGAGCAGTACTTC.

This clonotype has just a few counts. V gene TRBV3-1 combines with J gene TRBJ2-7; unclear D gene. The V gene's germline CDR1 is LGHDT and CDR2 YNNKEL (reference sequence). This CDR3 has 14 residues. V lost 1 base, J lost 1 base, and 8 bases lay in between. The CDR3 nucleotides are TGTGCCAGCAGCCAAGCCCCAGGTTCCTACGAGCAGTACGTC. Protein: CASSQAPGSYEQYV.

The table lists this clonotype with many counts. V is TRBV11-3 and J is TRBJ2-1; 8 bases are shared with TRBD2. From germline, CDR1 is SGHNT and CDR2 YENEEA. The V gene end was trimmed by 3 bases and the J gene end by 8 bases; junction bases not matched to a gene: 6. The CDR3 has 14 amino acids. The CDR3 reads CASSLGTSGDEQFF. The DNA for the CDR3 is TGTGCCAGCAGCTTGGGGACTAGTGGCGATGAGCAGTTCTTC.

The chain is built from TRBV7-9 and TRBJ1-6; D gene unclear. The CDR3 covers 14 residues. Germline CDR1 and CDR2: SEHNR and FQNEAQ (reference sequence). Between the trimmed V and J ends, which lost 5 bases and 1 base, there was a span of 6 bases. This CDR3 is CASSRESYNSPLHF. CDR3 DNA: TGTGCCAGCAGCCGAGAGTCCTATAATTCACCCCTCCACTTT.

V and J are TRBV10-3 and TRBJ2-7; D unclear. Germline CDR1 ENHRY, CDR2 SYGVKD. The CDR3 extends over 11 amino acids. The V end was cut by 5 bases, the J end by 4 bases, with 6 bases between. The DNA for the CDR3 is TGTGCCATCAGTAAGGGTTACGAGCAGTACTTC. This codes for CAISKGYEQYF.

This clonotype was counted at least ten times. The CDR3 region is CASSSGLAREGNQPQHF. The CDR3 bases are TGTGCCAGCAGCTCCGGCCTGGCCAGGGAAGGCAATCAGCCCCAGCATTTT. The V and J genes are TRBV5-5 and TRBJ1-5; D is perhaps TRBD1 (5 bases). CDR1 is SGHKS, CDR2 YYEKEE, per germline (reference sequence). The V end lost 3 bases, the J end lost 2 bases, and 18 bases lay between the germline ends. The CDR3 loop spans 17 amino acids.

The chain combines TRBV4-2 with TRBJ2-3; TRBD2 matches at 9 bases. The trim removed 0 bases at V and 3 bases at J, leaving 7 bases unmatched. CDR1 and CDR2 (germline): LGHNA, YNFKEQ. The CDR3 runs to 17 residues. The CDR3: CASSQDALSGGTDTQYF. The DNA of the CDR3 is TGTGCCAGCAGCCAAGACGCATTAAGCGGGGGGACAGATACGCAGTATTTT.

The chain uses TRBV5-6 and TRBJ1-6; 8 bases align to TRBD1. CDR3 length equals 15 residues. Looked up from germline, CDR1 is SGHDT and CDR2 is YYEEEE. Unmatched junction bases numbered 9, after V lost 4 bases and J lost 9 bases. The CDR3 reads CASSQPDRGSSPLHF. The CDR3 DNA is TGTGCCAGCAGCCAGCCCGACAGGGGCAGTTCACCCCTCCACTTT.

This clonotype turned up a few times. The V and J genes are TRBV7-8 and TRBJ2-2; D might be TRBD1 (5 bases). Germline CDR1 and CDR2: SGHVS and FQNEAQ. This CDR3 region has 17 residues. Trimming left V 2 bases short and J 1 base short, with 14 bases between. The DNA of the CDR3 is TGTGCCAGCAGCTTATCGTGGGCGACAGTGAACACCGGGGAGCTGTTTTTT. This translates into CASSLSWATVNTGELFF. Supplemented by reference TRBV7-8 and TRBJ2-2, the full variable domain reads GAGVSQSPRYKVAKRGQDVALRCDPISGHVSLFWYQQALGQGPEFLTYFQNEAQLDKSGLPSDRFFAERPEGSVSTLKIQRTQQEDSAVYLCASSLSWATVNTGELFFGEGSRLTVL.

The V and J genes are TRBV7-2 and TRBJ2-7; the match to TRBD1 covers 9 bases. Losses at the gene ends were 5 bases for V and 4 bases for J; bases not matched to a gene: 6. From germline, CDR1 is SGHTA and CDR2 FQGNSA. This CDR3 has 14 residues. CDR3 bases: TGTGCCAGCAGCCACCGACAGGGGGAGTACGAGCAGTACTTC. Protein: CASSHRQGEYEQYF.

This chain joins TRBV6-5 and TRBJ1-2; D call uncertain. V lost 10 bases to trimming and J lost 4 bases, with 19 bases between them. CDR1 is MNHEY and CDR2 is SVGAGI in the germline V gene. The CDR3 extends over 14 amino acids. The CDR3 reads CATRLGRPLYGYTF. The CDR3, as DNA: TGTGCCACTCGATTAGGGAGGCCCCTCTATGGCTACACCTTC.

The count of this clonotype is one. This chain links TRBV29-1 with TRBJ2-5; D remains unclear. Between the trimmed V and J ends, which lost 4 bases and 2 bases, there was a span of 11 bases. Germline V lookup: CDR1 SQVTM, CDR2 ANQGSEA. The CDR3 length is 13 residues. The DNA of the CDR3 is TGCAGCGTTGCCAAGGTGATACAAGAGACCCAGTACTTC. It codes for CSVAKVIQETQYF.

This clonotype was seen more than once but under ten times. This chain uses TRBV24-1 with TRBJ1-5; TRBD1 agrees at 8 bases. The V and J ends lost 3 bases and 1 base, in that order; junction bases with no gene match: 4. CDR3 length: 16 amino acids. Per germline, CDR1 KGHDR and CDR2 SFDVKD. CDR3: CATSDPGTGSNQPQHF. The CDR3 DNA reads as TGTGCCACCAGTGATCCCGGGACAGGAAGCAATCAGCCCCAGCATTTT.